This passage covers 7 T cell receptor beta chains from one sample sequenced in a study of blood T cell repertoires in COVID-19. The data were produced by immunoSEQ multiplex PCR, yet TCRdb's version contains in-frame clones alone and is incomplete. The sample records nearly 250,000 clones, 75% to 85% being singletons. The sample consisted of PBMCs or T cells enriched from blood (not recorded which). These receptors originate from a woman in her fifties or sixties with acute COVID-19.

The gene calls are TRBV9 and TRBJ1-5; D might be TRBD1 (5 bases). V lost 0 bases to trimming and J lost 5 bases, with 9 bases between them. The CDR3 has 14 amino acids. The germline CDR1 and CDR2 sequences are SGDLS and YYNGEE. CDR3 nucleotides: TGTGCCAGCAGCGTAGGGGGCGCATATCAGCCCCAGCATTTT. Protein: CASSVGGAYQPQHF.

This CDR3 reads CASSEGPGVQPQHF. DNA of the CDR3: TGCGCCAGCAGTGAGGGTCCGGGGGTTCAGCCCCAGCATTTT. The rearrangement links TRBV10-1 to TRBJ1-5; possible D gene TRBD1, 5 bases. This CDR3 has 14 residues. Germline V gene data show CDR1 as WNHNN and CDR2 as SYGVQD (reference sequence). V was trimmed by 2 bases and J by 6 bases, leaving 11 bases between them.

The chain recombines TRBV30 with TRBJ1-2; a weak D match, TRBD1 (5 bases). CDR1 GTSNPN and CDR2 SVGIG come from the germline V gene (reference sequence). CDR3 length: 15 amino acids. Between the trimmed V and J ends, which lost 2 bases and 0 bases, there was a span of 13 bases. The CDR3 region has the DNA TGTGCCTGGAGTCTCCCTGGCAGGGCTAACTATGGCTACACCTTC. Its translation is CAWSLPGRANYGYTF.

The CDR3 coding sequence is TGTGCCAGTAGTCGGCAGGGGATTGCTGGGGCCAACGTCCTGACTTTC. Translating gives CASSRQGIAGANVLTF. The chain recombines TRBV19 with TRBJ2-6, with a tentative D call TRBD1 (6 bases). V was cut by 5 bases and J by 2 bases, with 13 bases left in between. CDR3 length: 16 residues. CDR1 LNHDA and CDR2 SQIVND come from the germline V gene (reference sequence).

CDR3 region: CASSLRTTGSRTGELFF. DNA for the CDR3: TGTGCCAGCAGCTTGCGGACAACAGGGTCGCGAACCGGGGAGCTGTTTTTT. V gene TRBV5-6 combines with J gene TRBJ2-2, with D perhaps matching TRBD1 (6 bases). The CDR3 contains 17 residues. Germline CDR1 is SGHDT and CDR2 is YYEEEE. V gave up 1 base and J gave up 5 bases, with 18 bases separating them.

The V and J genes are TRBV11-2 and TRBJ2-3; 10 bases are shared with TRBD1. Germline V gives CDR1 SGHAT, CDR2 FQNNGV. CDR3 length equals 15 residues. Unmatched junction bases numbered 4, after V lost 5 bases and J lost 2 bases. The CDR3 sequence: CASSPRQGATDTQYF. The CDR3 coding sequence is TGTGCCAGCAGCCCCCGACAGGGGGCCACAGATACGCAGTATTTT.

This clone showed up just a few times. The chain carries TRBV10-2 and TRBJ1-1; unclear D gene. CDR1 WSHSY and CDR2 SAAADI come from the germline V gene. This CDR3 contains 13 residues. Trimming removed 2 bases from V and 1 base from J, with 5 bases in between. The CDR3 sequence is CASSEGGNTEAFF. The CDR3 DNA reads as TGCGCCAGCAGTGAGGGAGGGAACACTGAAGCTTTCTTT.